Detailed here is one TCR beta chain. This sample was included in a study of blood T cells in healthy people across ages. This CDR3 is 13 amino acids long. CDR1 SQVTM and CDR2 ANQGSEA come from the germline V gene. Trimming stripped 4 bases from V and 1 base from J, with 11 bases between. A second PCR, run for roughly 7 to 11 cycles, used a sample-barcoded 5' primer plus a J-beta primer mix. TCRdb re-derived calls from the 5' RACE reads in MiXCR, one entry per CDR3 protein. Of around 870,000 distinct CDR3 sequences listed, 25% to 35% were seen once; the top ten hold 17%. The people who gave samples were healthy Caucasians from Russia, aged about 6 to 95.

The gene calls are TRBV29-1 and TRBJ2-7, with no clear D. Specimen: blood. This TCR came from a woman of 80 years or more in good health. CDR3 sequence (DNA): TGCAGCGTTGGGGGTCCGCCTTCCTACGAGCAGTACTTC. Translating gives CSVGGPPSYEQYF.